Sequencing of this T cell receptor (beta chain) was carried out in a study of T-cell reconstitution after alpha-beta-depleted transplantation in children. The authors prepared the TCRbeta library with unique molecular identifiers. TCRdb ran MiXCR on the PCR reads and lists one entry per CDR3 protein. The sample has about 58,000 distinct CDR3 sequences; around 40% are singletons. Germline V gives CDR1 DFQATT, CDR2 SNEGSKA (reference sequence). Deletions cut 4 bases from V and 6 bases from J, with 15 bases between. This CDR3 has 13 residues. The receptor comes from a male patient aged 10 to 17 who had a stem cell transplant for acute lymphoblastic leukemia, so the T cells may come from the graft donor. This material consisted of PBMCs, mostly from graft donor cells, taken 360 days after TCRalphabeta/CD19-depleted stem cell transplant. The chain carries TRBV20-1 and TRBJ1-2, with D perhaps TRBD1 (6 bases). Here the CDR3 reads CSATPRGNHGYTF. The CDR3 region has the DNA TGCAGTGCTACGCCCAGGGGAAATCATGGCTACACCTTC.